These 15 T cell receptor beta chains were all obtained from the same sample, sequenced in a study of T cell changes during pregnancy in multiple sclerosis. TCRdb's copy holds only in-frame clones and misses some; the assay was immunoSEQ multiplex PCR. The sample has about 50,000 clones, about 90% seen once. Source: CD4+ T cells from peripheral blood mononuclear cells, taken after pregnancy. These receptors were collected from a female donor with multiple sclerosis, enrolled in a pregnancy study.

The chain employs TRBV11-1 and TRBJ2-2; TRBD2 matches 11 bases. The trim removed 1 base at V and 6 bases at J, leaving 10 bases unmatched. In germline, CDR1 is SGHAT, CDR2 FQDESV (reference sequence). This CDR3 spans 18 amino acids. The CDR3 nucleotides read TGTGCCAGCAGCTTAGGACGTCGACTAGCGGGGAGGTCCGGGGAGCTGTTTTTT. It is translated as CASSLGRRLAGRSGELFF.

The V gene is TRBV28, the J gene TRBJ1-2, with TRBD1 identical over 11 bases. Looked up from germline, CDR1 is MDHEN and CDR2 is SYDVKM. Germline trimming cut 4 bases from V and 3 bases from J; bases unmatched to any gene: 4. The CDR3 totals 15 residues. The CDR3 here is CASSSPGQGDYGYTF. CDR3 DNA: TGTGCCAGCAGTTCCCCGGGACAGGGGGACTATGGCTACACCTTC.

This rearrangement joins TRBV7-2 to TRBJ2-7, with 8 bases matching TRBD2. Trimming removed 2 bases from V and 0 bases from J; junction bases left unmatched: 6. This CDR3 has 16 residues. Germline V gene data show CDR1 as SGHTA and CDR2 as FQGNSA. CDR3 nucleotide sequence: TGTGCCAGCAGCTTACTAGCGGGTCTAAGCTCCTACGAGCAGTACTTC. Amino acid sequence: CASSLLAGLSSYEQYF.

This chain joins TRBV27 and TRBJ1-1; 11 bases fit TRBD1. V lost 2 bases to trimming and J lost 4 bases; unmatched junction nucleotides: 3. The CDR3 is 15 amino acids. CDR1 and CDR2 from the germline V gene are MNHEY and SMNVEV (reference sequence). The CDR3 region has the DNA TGTGCCAGCAGTTTAACCGGGACAGGGGGCACTGAAGCTTTCTTT. Translation gives CASSLTGTGGTEAFF.

The rearrangement links TRBV5-1 to TRBJ2-5; a possible D gene is TRBD2 (7 bases). Trimming removed 0 bases from V and 2 bases from J, with 14 bases in between. The CDR3 is 16 amino acids. The germline CDR1 and CDR2 sequences are SGHRS and YFSETQ. Here the CDR3 reads CASSLARGGTQETQYF. As DNA, the CDR3 is TGCGCCAGCAGCTTGGCGAGGGGGGGAACTCAAGAGACCCAGTACTTC.

The sample holds one count of this clone. For the CDR3, the DNA is TGTGCCAGCAGCTTAGCCCTGACTAGCGGATCCTACGAGCAGTACTTC. Encoded protein: CASSLALTSGSYEQYF. V and J are TRBV7-9 and TRBJ2-7; TRBD2 matches at 9 bases. Losses at the gene ends were 0 bases for V and 1 base for J; bases not matched to a gene: 4. The V gene's germline CDR1 is SEHNR and CDR2 FQNEAQ (reference sequence). The CDR3 totals 16 residues. Full variable domain (outside the CDR3, taken from reference TRBV7-9 and TRBJ2-7): DTGVSQNPRHKITKRGQNVTFRCDPISEHNRLYWYRQTLGQGPEFLTYFQNEAQLEKSRLLSDRFSAERPKGSFSTLEIQRTEQGDSAMYLCASSLALTSGSYEQYFGPGTRLTVT.

The chain is built from TRBV11-1 and TRBJ1-4; 12 bases map to TRBD1. The CDR3 consists of 16 residues. CDR1 and CDR2 from the germline V gene are SGHAT and FQDESV (reference sequence). V was pared by 5 bases and J by 7 bases, with 8 bases of the junction left unmatched. CDR3 DNA: TGTGCCAGCAGCGACGGGACAGGGGGCCGGGGTGAAAAACTGTTTTTT. This codes for CASSDGTGGRGEKLFF. The whole variable domain, remainder taken from reference TRBV11-1 and TRBJ1-4, is EAEVAQSPRYKITEKSQAVAFWCDPISGHATLYWYRQILGQGPELLVQFQDESVVDDSQLPKDRFSAERLKGVDSTLKIQPAELGDSAMYLCASSDGTGGRGEKLFFGSGTQLSVL.

This rearrangement joins TRBV19 to TRBJ1-4; TRBD1 matches 8 bases. The V segment lost 7 bases and the J segment 8 bases; nucleotides outside the gene matches: 6. Germline V gene data show CDR1 as LNHDA and CDR2 as SQIVND (reference sequence). The CDR3 is 13 amino acids. CDR3 loop: CASMDRVEEKLFF. The CDR3 DNA sequence: TGTGCCAGTATGGACAGGGTGGAGGAAAAACTGTTTTTT.

This sequence joins TRBV13 and TRBJ2-7; 14 nucleotides align to TRBD2. The CDR3 is 19 amino acids. Germline CDR1 reads PRHDT; CDR2 reads FYEKMQ (reference sequence). J gave up 1 base and V 3 bases, and 11 bases lay outside the gene matches. CDR3 sequence: CASSFPIRLAGGESYEQYF. CDR3 coding DNA: TGTGCCAGCAGCTTCCCGATACGACTAGCGGGAGGGGAGTCCTACGAGCAGTACTTC. The full variable domain, in which reference TRBV13 and TRBJ2-7 provide the parts outside the CDR3, is AAGVIQSPRHLIKEKRETATLKCYPIPRHDTVYWYQQGPGQDPQFLISFYEKMQSDKGSIPDRFSAQQFSDYHSELNMSSLELGDSALYFCASSFPIRLAGGESYEQYFGPGTRLTVT.

J is TRBJ1-4 and V is TRBV2; 8 nucleotides agree with TRBD1. This CDR3 has 14 residues. Germline assignment: CDR1 SNHLY and CDR2 FYNNEI. Germline trimming cut 5 bases from V and 7 bases from J; bases unmatched to any gene: 6. In DNA, the CDR3 is TGTGCCAGCAGTTCAGACAGGGGAGGTGAAAAACTGTTTTTT. Protein: CASSSDRGGEKLFF.

This chain links TRBV7-2 with TRBJ2-3; D possibly corresponds to TRBD1 (6 bases). The CDR3 is 19 residues long. V was shortened by 4 bases and J by 0 bases, with 23 bases between the two germline ends. Per the germline V gene, CDR1 is SGHTA and CDR2 is FQGNSA. CDR3: CASSSPLGGIKRSTDTQYF. DNA of the CDR3: TGTGCCAGCAGCTCTCCGCTAGGGGGAATAAAGCGGAGCACAGATACGCAGTATTTT.

V usage is TRBV18 and J usage is TRBJ2-5; D unclear. The CDR3 runs to 15 residues. Trimming shortened V by 5 bases and J by 1 base, and 14 bases separated the two germline ends. Germline V lookup: CDR1 KGHSH, CDR2 LQKENI. CDR3 DNA sequence: TGTGCCAGCTCATCAGATGCCGGGTCCCAAGAGACCCAGTACTTC. Protein product: CASSSDAGSQETQYF. Looking up the rest from reference TRBV18 and TRBJ2-5 gives the full variable domain: NAGVMQNPRHLVRRRGQEARLRCSPMKGHSHVYWYRQLPEEGLKFMVYLQKENIIDESGMPKERFSAEFPKEGPSILRIQQVVRGDSAAYFCASSSDAGSQETQYFGPGTRLLVL.

This chain connects TRBV29-1 to TRBJ2-7, with D possibly TRBD2 on 5 matching bases. Germline CDR1 reads SQVTM; CDR2 reads ANQGSEA. V lost 1 base and J 4 bases, leaving 11 bases between the germline ends. CDR3 size: 13 residues. The CDR3 nucleotides are TGCAGCGTTGAAGTCCCGGGAACTTACGAGCAGTACTTC. This encodes CSVEVPGTYEQYF.

The rearrangement joins TRBV12-5 to TRBJ2-7, with a possible D match to TRBD2 (6 bases). Germline CDR1 and CDR2: LGHNT and FRNRAP. V lost 6 bases to trimming and J lost 0 bases, with 15 bases between them. The CDR3 length is 15 residues. The DNA of the CDR3 is TGTGCTAGTGGCCGTGGTGGCGGGATCTCCTACGAGCAGTACTTC. Translated, it gives CASGRGGGISYEQYF.

This clone has more than one count but fewer than ten. The CDR3 coding sequence is TGTGCCAGCAGTTTGCCCCCATCGACAGGGTTTCAGCCCCAGCATTTT. It yields the protein CASSLPPSTGFQPQHF. This chain uses TRBV28 with TRBJ1-5, with 7 bases fitting TRBD1. The CDR3 has 16 amino acids. CDR1 is MDHEN and CDR2 is SYDVKM in the germline V gene. The V gene end was trimmed by 3 bases and the J gene end by 6 bases; junction bases not matched to a gene: 11.